Presented here are 16 T cell receptor beta chains from one specimen sequenced in a study of blood T cell repertoires in COVID-19. Repertoires were generated with immunoSEQ multiplex PCR, while TCRdb's copy carries only in-frame clones and drops some. Of about 130,000 clones in the sample, approximately 83% were seen once. The sequencing input was peripheral blood. Receptors were obtained from a woman older than 75 with acute or convalescent COVID-19.

V gene TRBV12-5 combines with J gene TRBJ2-1; 15 bases match TRBD2. With 1 base clipped from V and 15 bases from J, the junction kept 10 bases outside the gene matches. Germline V CDR1 and CDR2: LGHNT, FRNRAP. The CDR3 spans 16 residues. The chain's CDR3 is CASGLALGLAGGKGFF. CDR3 sequence (DNA): TGTGCTAGTGGTTTGGCCTTGGGACTAGCGGGGGGTAAGGGGTTCTTC.

The rearrangement uses TRBV18 and TRBJ1-1, with TRBD1 matching over 10 bases. This CDR3 contains 17 residues. The germline gives CDR1 KGHSH, CDR2 LQKENI. The V and J ends lost 5 bases and 1 base, in that order; junction bases with no gene match: 10. CDR3 sequence (DNA): TGTGCCAGCTCAGTGGCGGGACAGGGGTATACGAACACTGAAGCTTTCTTT. Amino acid sequence: CASSVAGQGYTNTEAFF.

This chain connects TRBV13 to TRBJ2-5; weak D call: TRBD2 (5 bases). Per the germline V gene, CDR1 is PRHDT and CDR2 is FYEKMQ (reference sequence). Trimming cost V 7 bases and J 3 bases, with 12 bases left between them. This CDR3 contains 13 residues. CDR3 nucleotides: TGTGCCAGCAAGGACTTCCTTGAAGAGACCCAGTACTTC. Translation: CASKDFLEETQYF.

The V gene is TRBV5-4, the J gene TRBJ2-2, with 9 bases that match TRBD2. Trimming removed 3 bases from V and 1 base from J; junction bases left unmatched: 4. Looked up from germline, CDR1 is SGHNT and CDR2 is YYREEE (reference sequence). The CDR3 has 16 amino acids. The CDR3 DNA sequence: TGTGCCAGCAGCTCTAGAGCGGGGGGGAACACCGGGGAGCTGTTTTTT. Protein product: CASSSRAGGNTGELFF.

The rearrangement uses TRBV2 and TRBJ1-4; 7 positions match TRBD1. This CDR3 contains 16 residues. The germline V gene has CDR1 SNHLY and CDR2 FYNNEI. V lost 6 bases, J lost 0 bases, and 7 bases stayed unmatched. The CDR3 nucleotides are TGTGCCAGCAGGGACGCCGGGACAGCAACTAATGAAAAACTGTTTTTT. Amino acids: CASRDAGTATNEKLFF. Full variable domain (rest looked up from reference TRBV2 and TRBJ1-4): EPEVTQTPSHQVTQMGQEVILRCVPISNHLYFYWYRQILGQKVEFLVSFYNNEISEKSEIFDDQFSVERPDGSNFTLKIRSTKLEDSAMYFCASRDAGTATNEKLFFGSGTQLSVL.

Of note for this clone: Its ends do not fully match the called genes, so a read error is possible. The CDR3 sequence: CGGDSHNEQFF. The CDR3, as DNA: TGCGGCGGGGACTCCCACAATGAGCAGTTCTTC. The chain combines TRBV29-1 with TRBJ2-1; D is possibly TRBD2 (6 bases). This CDR3 region has 11 residues. Per germline, CDR1 SQVTM and CDR2 ANQGSEA.

The chain combines TRBV3-1 (or the pseudogene TRBV3-2) with TRBJ2-1; D uncertain. Germline-derived CDR1 and CDR2 are LGHDT and YNNKEL (reference sequence). The CDR3 has 11 residues. Trimming stripped 6 bases from V and 6 bases from J, with 6 bases between. CDR3: CASSRANEQFF. DNA of the CDR3: TGTGCCAGCAGTCGAGCCAATGAGCAGTTCTTC.

The genes are TRBV5-1 and TRBJ2-2; TRBD1 aligns across 7 bases. The length of the CDR3 is 15 residues. Per the germline V gene, CDR1 is SGHRS and CDR2 is YFSETQ. V lost 3 bases to trimming and J lost 0 bases; unmatched junction nucleotides: 2. This CDR3 reads CASSSDRANTGELFF. The DNA of the CDR3 is TGCGCCAGCAGCTCTGACAGGGCGAACACCGGGGAGCTGTTTTTT.

V and J are TRBV5-8 and TRBJ2-7; 9 nucleotides agree with TRBD1. Germline trimming cut 3 bases from V and 4 bases from J; bases unmatched to any gene: 8. Germline CDR1 and CDR2: SGHTS and YDEGEE. The CDR3 sequence is 15 residues long. Here the CDR3 DNA reads TGTGCCAGCAGCTCGGCACGGGACAGGGATTACGAGCAGTACTTC. Its protein product is CASSSARDRDYEQYF. The full variable domain, completed using reference TRBV5-8 and TRBJ2-7, is EAGVTQSPTHLIKTRGQQATLRCSPISGHTSVYWYQQALGLGLQFLLWYDEGEERNRGNFPPRFSGRQFPNYSSELNVNALELEDSALYLCASSSARDRDYEQYFGPGTRLTVT.

The count of this clone is one. The V and J genes are TRBV5-1 and TRBJ2-1; TRBD2 matches at 8 bases. Germline V gene data show CDR1 as SGHRS and CDR2 as YFSETQ. With V trimmed by 3 bases and J by 5 bases, 4 bases remained unmatched. This CDR3 is 14 amino acids long. The CDR3 region is CASSCGGRDNEQFF. The CDR3 coding sequence is TGCGCCAGCAGCTGCGGGGGGAGGGACAATGAGCAGTTCTTC.

This sequence joins TRBV5-6 and TRBJ2-1, with 9 bases identical to TRBD1. CDR3 size: 16 residues. V lost 6 bases and J lost 4; bases outside the gene matches: 11. Germline V lookup: CDR1 SGHDT, CDR2 YYEEEE. CDR3 nucleotides: TGTGCCAGCATGATCCGGGACAGGGTGAGGTACAATGAGCAGTTCTTC. Translated, it gives CASMIRDRVRYNEQFF. Looking up the rest from reference TRBV5-6 and TRBJ2-1 gives the full variable domain: DAGVTQSPTHLIKTRGQQVTLRCSPKSGHDTVSWYQQALGQGPQFIFQYYEEEERQRGNFPDRFSGHQFPNYSSELNVNALLLGDSALYLCASMIRDRVRYNEQFFGPGTRLTVL.

This chain joins TRBV19 and TRBJ1-4, with 7 positions matching TRBD1. The germline CDR1 and CDR2 sequences are LNHDA and SQIVND (reference sequence). This CDR3 contains 16 residues. Trimming took 5 bases from V and 8 from J; bases not matched to a gene: 14. The CDR3 DNA follows: TGTGCCAGTAGTTCGCGAGGGGGCGCTGAGGGAGAAAAACTGTTTTTT. Translation gives CASSSRGGAEGEKLFF.

The gene calls are TRBV4-1 and TRBJ1-5, with a possible D match to TRBD1 (6 bases). The CDR3 has 15 residues. The V gene lost 5 bases and the J gene lost 0 bases, with 11 bases spanning the gap. From germline, CDR1 is MGHRA and CDR2 YSYEKL. The CDR3 reads CASSAGDGSNQPQHF. The DNA of the CDR3 is TGCGCCAGCAGCGCAGGGGACGGTAGCAATCAGCCCCAGCATTTT.

The CDR3 nucleotides are TGCAGCGTGGGGGGGGGCGCAGGGACCGGGGAGCTGTTTTTT. Residues: CSVGGGAGTGELFF. The rearrangement uses TRBV29-1 and TRBJ2-2; perhaps TRBD2 as D (7 bases). The CDR3 has 14 residues. Germline loops: CDR1 SQVTM, CDR2 ANQGSEA. Trimming took off 6 bases at V and 5 bases at J, with 16 bases between the two ends.

The J gene is TRBJ1-2, the V gene TRBV5-6, with unresolved D. In germline, CDR1 is SGHDT, CDR2 YYEEEE. The CDR3 loop spans 12 amino acids. The ends were cut back, 1 base at V and 10 bases at J, with 11 bases in the middle. CDR3 sequence: CASSLLHSYYTF. The CDR3 nucleotides are TGTGCCAGCAGCTTGCTTCACTCCTACTACACCTTC.

The chain couples TRBV11-3 to TRBJ2-5; TRBD2 matches 9 bases. Germline CDR1 is SGHNT and CDR2 is YENEEA. The CDR3 spans 16 residues. With V trimmed by 1 base and J by 2 bases, 5 bases remained unmatched. The CDR3 DNA follows: TGTGCCAGCAGCTTAGGTTCTAGCGGGGATCAAGAGACCCAGTACTTC. Encoded protein: CASSLGSSGDQETQYF. The full variable domain, its missing parts supplied by reference TRBV11-3 and TRBJ2-5, is EAGVVQSPRYKIIEKKQPVAFWCNPISGHNTLYWYLQNLGQGPELLIRYENEEAVDDSQLPKDRFSAERLKGVDSTLKIQPAELGDSAVYLCASSLGSSGDQETQYFGPGTRLLVL.